Below, 14 T cell receptor beta chains from the same sample are listed, as sequenced in a study of technical replicates of blood from a handful of donors. Measured with immunoSEQ multiplex PCR; TCRdb has only the in-frame clones, and not every one. The sample holds roughly 61,000 clones, more than 95% seen once. Sequenced: T cells isolated from PBMCs. The receptors were gathered from a human donor in good health.

This chain links TRBV6-5 with TRBJ2-2; 7 nucleotides match TRBD2. Losses at the gene ends were 10 bases for V and 1 base for J; bases not matched to a gene: 6. Germline lookup yields CDR1 MNHEY and CDR2 SVGAGI. The CDR3 sequence is 14 residues long. CDR3 protein: CATAGLGNTGELFF. The DNA of the CDR3 is TGTGCCACAGCGGGGTTGGGGAACACCGGGGAGCTGTTTTTT.

The gene calls are TRBV5-1 and TRBJ2-1; D uncertain. V lost 0 bases and J lost 5, with 9 bases in between. This CDR3 comprises 14 residues. Germline CDR1 is SGHRS and CDR2 is YFSETQ. This CDR3 is CASSLDGGNNEQFF. The DNA for the CDR3 is TGCGCCAGCAGCTTGGATGGCGGAAACAATGAGCAGTTCTTC. Looking up the rest from reference TRBV5-1 and TRBJ2-1 gives the full variable domain: KAGVTQTPRYLIKTRGQQVTLSCSPISGHRSVSWYQQTPGQGLQFLFEYFSETQRNKGNFPGRFSGRQFSNSRSEMNVSTLELGDSALYLCASSLDGGNNEQFFGPGTRLTVL.

The rearrangement joins TRBV5-6 to TRBJ2-2, with 8 bases aligning to TRBD2. The germline CDR1 and CDR2 sequences are SGHDT and YYEEEE. The V and J ends lost 6 bases and 4 bases, in that order; junction bases with no gene match: 8. CDR3 length: 15 amino acids. In nucleotides, the CDR3 is TGTGCCAGCAACGAAGGCGGGGGGTTCACCGGGGAGCTGTTTTTT. This gives the protein CASNEGGGFTGELFF.

The chain links TRBV4-2 to TRBJ1-1; D remains ambiguous. In germline, CDR1 is LGHNA, CDR2 YNFKEQ. V shed 4 bases and J shed 6 bases, with 9 bases lying between them. This CDR3 is built from 12 residues. CDR3 protein: CASSRVYPEAFF. The CDR3 region has the DNA TGTGCCAGCAGCCGCGTATATCCTGAAGCTTTCTTT.

The chain joins TRBV5-1 to TRBJ2-1; 9 bases are shared with TRBD1. Germline V gene lookup returns CDR1 SGHRS and CDR2 YFSETQ. Germline trimming cut 4 bases from V and 5 bases from J; bases unmatched to any gene: 4. The CDR3 is 14 residues long. DNA for the CDR3: TGCGCCAGCAGCGCCCGGACAGGGGACAATGAGCAGTTCTTC. Its translation is CASSARTGDNEQFF.

This clone was seen only once. The chain joins TRBV6-5 to TRBJ2-1, with D maybe TRBD1 (5 bases). V was trimmed by 2 bases and J by 5 bases, leaving 16 bases between them. The CDR3 consists of 16 residues. Looked up from germline, CDR1 is MNHEY and CDR2 is SVGAGI. This CDR3 reads CASSYTPAKGDNEQFF. In DNA, the CDR3 is TGTGCCAGCAGTTACACGCCAGCTAAAGGGGACAATGAGCAGTTCTTC.

This rearrangement joins TRBV6-1 to TRBJ2-7; 9 bases line up with TRBD1. The germline gives CDR1 MNHNS, CDR2 SASEGT. The V and J ends lost 2 bases and 3 bases, in that order; junction bases with no gene match: 5. The CDR3 runs to 15 residues. Here the CDR3 DNA reads TGTGCCAGCAGTGAATCCGGGACAGGGATCTACGAGCAGTACTTC. Protein: CASSESGTGIYEQYF.

V is TRBV11-3 and J is TRBJ2-5; TRBD2 agrees at 8 bases. The CDR3 totals 14 residues. The germline V gene encodes CDR1 SGHNT and CDR2 YENEEA. J gave up 4 bases and V 3 bases, and 4 bases lay outside the gene matches. The CDR3 region has the DNA TGTGCCAGCAGCTTTCGGGGGGGATCAGAGACCCAGTACTTC. Translation gives CASSFRGGSETQYF. Using reference TRBV11-3 and TRBJ2-5 for the parts outside the CDR3, the full variable domain is EAGVVQSPRYKIIEKKQPVAFWCNPISGHNTLYWYLQNLGQGPELLIRYENEEAVDDSQLPKDRFSAERLKGVDSTLKIQPAELGDSAVYLCASSFRGGSETQYFGPGTRLLVL.

This chain links TRBV30 with TRBJ1-2, with D hard to call. Looked up from germline, CDR1 is GTSNPN and CDR2 is SVGIG (reference sequence). The V and J ends lost 0 bases and 2 bases respectively, with 10 bases between them. This CDR3 region has 14 residues. CDR3 in amino acids: CAWSVFEGNYGYTF. The CDR3 nucleotides are TGTGCCTGGAGTGTATTTGAGGGAAACTATGGCTACACCTTC.

V is TRBV21-1 and J is TRBJ1-3; TRBD1, the table's D call, lacks a check against the DNA. TRBV21-1 corresponds to a pseudogene. The CDR3 contains 14 residues. CDR3 sequence (DNA): TGTGCCAGCAGCAATCCGGGACAGGTCGGGACCATATATTTT. Residues: CASSNPGQVGTIYF.

V and J are TRBV29-1 and TRBJ2-3; 9 nucleotides line up with TRBD2. The CDR3 has 13 amino acids. V was clipped by 8 bases and J by 5 bases; unmatched bases: 8. Germline lookup yields CDR1 SQVTM and CDR2 ANQGSEA. The CDR3 nucleotides read TGCAGCCACGAGCGGGGGGTGATAGATACGCAGTATTTT. Translated: CSHERGVIDTQYF.

The chain joins TRBV5-6 to TRBJ2-7, with 8 bases fitting TRBD2. The CDR3 loop spans 13 amino acids. Germline V gives CDR1 SGHDT, CDR2 YYEEEE. The V segment lost 3 bases and the J segment 7 bases; nucleotides outside the gene matches: 6. The CDR3 sequence: CASSWSGSREQYF. In DNA form, the CDR3 reads TGTGCCAGCAGCTGGAGCGGGAGCCGGGAGCAGTACTTC.

This chain links TRBV29-1 with TRBJ2-7; 12 bases line up with TRBD2. CDR1 and CDR2 (germline): SQVTM, ANQGSEA. V was clipped by 3 bases and J by 3 bases; unmatched bases: 6. This CDR3 has 15 residues. The CDR3 sequence is CSVDKTSGGLYEQYF. The CDR3 DNA reads TGCAGCGTTGACAAGACTAGCGGGGGACTCTACGAGCAGTACTTC.

The J gene is TRBJ1-2, the V gene TRBV5-6; tentative D call: TRBD1 (5 bases). CDR3 size: 12 residues. The V end lost 5 bases, the J end lost 3 bases, and 8 bases lay between the germline ends. Germline CDR1 and CDR2: SGHDT and YYEEEE. As DNA, the CDR3 is TGTGCCAGCAGTCAGGGTGACTATGGCTACACCTTC. This translates into CASSQGDYGYTF.